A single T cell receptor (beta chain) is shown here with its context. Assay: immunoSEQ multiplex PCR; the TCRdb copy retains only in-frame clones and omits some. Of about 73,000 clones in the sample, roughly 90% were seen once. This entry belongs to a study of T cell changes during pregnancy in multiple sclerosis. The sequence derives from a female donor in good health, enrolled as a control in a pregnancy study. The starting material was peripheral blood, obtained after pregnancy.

The CDR3 is CASSISPYQETQYF. CDR3 DNA: TGTGCCAGTAGTATATCCCCGTACCAAGAGACCCAGTACTTC. The rearrangement joins TRBV19 to TRBJ2-5; D is uncertain. V was trimmed by 2 bases and J by 0 bases, leaving 7 bases between them. Germline loops: CDR1 LNHDA, CDR2 SQIVND (reference sequence). CDR3 length: 14 residues. Together with reference TRBV19 and TRBJ2-5, the CDR3 gives the full variable domain: DGGITQSPKYLFRKEGQNVTLSCEQNLNHDAMYWYRQDPGQGLRLIYYSQIVNDFQKGDIAEGYSVSREKKESFPLTVTSAQKNPTAFYLCASSISPYQETQYFGPGTRLLVL.